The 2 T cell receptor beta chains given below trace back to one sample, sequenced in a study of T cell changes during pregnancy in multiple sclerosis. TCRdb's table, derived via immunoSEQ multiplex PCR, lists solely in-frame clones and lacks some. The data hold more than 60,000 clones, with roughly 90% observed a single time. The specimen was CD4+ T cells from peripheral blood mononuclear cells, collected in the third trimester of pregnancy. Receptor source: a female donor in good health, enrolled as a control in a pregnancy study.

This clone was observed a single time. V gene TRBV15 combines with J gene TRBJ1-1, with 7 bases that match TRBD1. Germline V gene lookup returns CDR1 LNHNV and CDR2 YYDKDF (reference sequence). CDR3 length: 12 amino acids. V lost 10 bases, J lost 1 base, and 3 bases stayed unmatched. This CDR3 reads CASGTENTEAFF. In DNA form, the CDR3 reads TGTGCCAGCGGGACAGAGAACACTGAAGCTTTCTTT.

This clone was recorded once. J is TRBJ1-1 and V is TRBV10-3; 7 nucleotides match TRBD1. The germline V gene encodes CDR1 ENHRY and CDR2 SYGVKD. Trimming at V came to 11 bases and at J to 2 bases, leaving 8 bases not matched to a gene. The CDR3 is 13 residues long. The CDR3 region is CASTRGGNTEAFF. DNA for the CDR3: TGTGCCTCCACCCGAGGGGGCAACACTGAAGCTTTCTTT.